This is a list of T cell receptor beta chains from one sample in a study of OX40 agonist ivuxolimab in advanced cancers. Libraries were prepared by immunoSEQ multiplex PCR; TCRdb keeps only in-frame clonotypes and omits some of them. The table has 75,000 to 100,000 clones, approximately 90% seen once. The material sequenced was CD4+ or CD8+ T cells sorted from blood, taken in a trial of the OX40 agonist ivuxolimab. The receptors originated from an adult with an advanced solid tumor such as melanoma, head and neck, liver or kidney cancer. Each CDR3 is given with its conserved first and last residue. The D gene is left open where the match is weak. Clone size appears in some rows only: once, few, many, or a class for an expanded clone.

TRBV7-9	few	TRBJ1-4	-	CASSSPEMGVEKLFF	TGTGCCAGCAGCTCCCCTGAGATGGGGGTCGAAAAACTGTTTTTT
TRBV5-1	-	TRBJ2-3	TRBD2	CASSYLAGGPGDTQYF	TGCGCCAGCAGCTACCTAGCGGGAGGGCCAGGAGATACGCAGTATTTT
TRBV11-3	-	TRBJ2-3	TRBD1	CASSWDRDTDTQYF	TGTGCCAGCAGTTGGGACAGGGACACAGATACGCAGTATTTT
TRBV7-2	-	TRBJ2-3	TRBD2	CASSLWEGWATDTQYF	TGTGCCAGCAGCTTATGGGAGGGGTGGGCCACAGATACGCAGTATTTT
TRBV6-5	-	TRBJ2-7	TRBD1	CASSYGTGLTYEQYF	TGTGCCAGCAGTTACGGGACAGGGCTAACCTACGAGCAGTACTTC
TRBV27	-	TRBJ1-3	TRBD1	CASRKGGGAGGNTIYF	TGTGCCAGCAGGAAAGGAGGGGGCGCTGGGGGAAACACCATATATTTT
TRBV5-1	-	TRBJ2-3	TRBD2	CASSLSGTRGTDTQYF	TGCGCCAGCAGCCTATCCGGGACTAGGGGCACAGATACGCAGTATTTT
TRBV29-1	-	TRBJ2-1	-	CSVEDRRTGGNEQFF	TGCAGCGTTGAAGATCGGCGGACTGGCGGTAATGAGCAGTTCTTC
TRBV6-1	-	TRBJ1-1	-	CASSPSLNTEAFF	TGTGCCAGCAGCCCGAGTTTGAACACTGAAGCTTTCTTT
TRBV5-1	-	TRBJ2-7	TRBD2	CASSWGLAGEGQYF	TGCGCCAGCAGCTGGGGACTAGCGGGAGAGGGGCAGTACTTC
TRBV6-6	-	TRBJ2-2	-	CAIQQGLSNTGELFF	TGTGCCATACAACAGGGACTGTCGAACACCGGGGAGCTGTTTTTT
TRBV7-7	once	TRBJ2-5	-	CASSSLEGELETQYF	TGTGCTAGCAGTTCATTAGAGGGGGAATTGGAGACCCAGTACTTC
TRBV5-8	-	TRBJ1-2	TRBD1	CASRSGTGGLYGYTF	TGTGCCAGCAGGTCCGGGACAGGGGGCCTATATGGCTACACCTTC
TRBV5-1	-	TRBJ2-5	TRBD2	CASSYGLAGAQEAQYF	TGCGCCAGCAGCTATGGACTAGCGGGAGCCCAAGAGGCCCAGTACTTC
TRBV18	once	TRBJ1-2	-	CASSPLQQGTNYGYTF	TGTGCCAGCTCACCACTTCAGCAGGGAACAAACTATGGCTACACCTTC
TRBV29-1	-	TRBJ1-2	-	CSVESGSLHGYTF	TGCAGCGTTGAATCGGGCAGTCTACATGGCTACACCTTC
TRBV2	-	TRBJ2-5	TRBD1	CASSPLGTVQETQYF	TGTGCCAGCTCGCCACTGGGGACAGTTCAAGAGACCCAGTACTTC
TRBV18	-	TRBJ2-1	TRBD1	CASSPGTGGFNEQFF	TGTGCCAGCTCACCGGGGACAGGGGGCTTCAATGAGCAGTTCTTC
TRBV30	few	TRBJ1-5	-	CAWSTGVNQPQHF	TGTGCCTGGAGTACTGGGGTCAATCAGCCCCAGCATTTT
TRBV7-7	-	TRBJ2-2	-	CASSAGTGLDTGELFF	TGTGCTAGCAGCGCGGGAACAGGGTTAGATACCGGGGAGCTGTTTTTT
TRBV4-1	-	TRBJ2-7	TRBD1	CASSQAGTGGSYEQYF	TGCGCCAGCAGCCAAGCTGGGACAGGGGGGTCCTACGAGCAGTACTTC
TRBV5-1	-	TRBJ2-1	TRBD2	CASSPEVGAGVREQFF	TGCGCCAGCAGCCCGGAAGTGGGAGCGGGAGTCCGGGAGCAGTTCTTC
TRBV5-1	-	TRBJ2-7	TRBD2	CASSSLLSGEREQYF	TGCGCCAGCAGCTCCCTCCTTAGCGGGGAGCGCGAGCAGTACTTC
TRBV11-2	few	TRBJ2-3	-	CASSLVVGSTDTQYF	TGTGCCAGCAGCTTAGTTGTGGGCTCGACAGATACGCAGTATTTT
TRBV5-6	-	TRBJ2-3	-	CASSLAFMNTDTQYF	TGTGCCAGCAGCTTGGCATTTATGAACACAGATACGCAGTATTTT
TRBV7-3	-	TRBJ2-1	-	CASSPSRATYNEQFF	TGTGCCAGCAGCCCCTCCAGGGCTACTTATAATGAGCAGTTCTTC
TRBV19	-	TRBJ1-5	-	CASSRPGTLAGRTQHF	TGTGCCAGTAGTAGACCCGGGACACTCGCCGGGAGGACCCAGCATTTT
TRBV7-9	-	TRBJ2-5	-	CASSLSSAGQQETQYF	TGTGCCAGCAGCCTATCTTCAGCGGGCCAGCAAGAGACCCAGTACTTC
TRBV6-1	-	TRBJ1-4	-	CASTALGGEKLFF	TGTGCCAGCACTGCCCTGGGGGGTGAAAAACTGTTTTTT
TRBV10-2	once	TRBJ2-1	-	CASSGGQHYNEQFF	TGCGCCAGCAGTGGTGGACAGCACTACAATGAGCAGTTCTTC
TRBV10-3	-	TRBJ2-2	TRBD2	CASKSGSGTGELFF	TGTGCCAGCAAGAGCGGGAGTGGGACCGGGGAGCTGTTTTTT
TRBV21-1	-	TRBJ2-5	-	CASSTKLARETQYF	TGTGCCAGCAGCACCAAACTGGCTCGTGAGACCCAGTACTTC
TRBV7-3	-	TRBJ2-2	-	CASSLTGLTNTGELFF	TGTGCCAGCAGCTTAACAGGACTTACGAACACCGGGGAGCTGTTTTTT
TRBV5-6	-	TRBJ2-7	-	CASSFRQAYEQYF	TGTGCCAGCAGCTTCCGGCAGGCCTACGAGCAGTACTTC
TRBV2	-	TRBJ2-2	-	CASSPRVATGELFF	TGTGCCAGCAGCCCCAGGGTTGCCACCGGGGAGCTGTTTTTT
TRBV7-9	-	TRBJ1-2	TRBD1	CASSLAAGQNGYTF	TGTGCCAGCAGCTTAGCGGCGGGACAGAATGGCTACACCTTC
TRBV29-1	-	TRBJ1-2	-	CSVEDPRQRDNSFF	TGCAGCGTTGAAGATCCAAGGCAGAGAGATAATTCTTTCTTC
TRBV4-1	-	TRBJ2-7	TRBD1	CASSHEWGQTYEQYF	TGCGCCAGCAGCCACGAATGGGGACAGACTTACGAGCAGTACTTC
TRBV7-7	few	TRBJ2-6	-	CASSPSGANVLTF	TGTGCTAGCAGCCCCTCTGGGGCCAACGTCCTGACTTTC
TRBV7-9	-	TRBJ2-3	TRBD1	CASSRTGTFTDTQYF	TGTGCCAGCAGCCGGACAGGGACCTTCACAGATACGCAGTATTTT
TRBV7-2	-	TRBJ2-7	-	CASRPTINNYEQYF	TGTGCCAGTAGACCGACTATCAATAACTACGAGCAGTACTTC
TRBV6-5	-	TRBJ2-7	TRBD1	CASTPSGTGSYEQYF	TGTGCCAGCACCCCCTCAGGGACAGGCAGCTACGAGCAGTACTTC